This T cell receptor beta chain was sequenced during a study of prognosis after radiotherapy for stage I lung cancer (TCRdb year 2021). For context, the study as a whole: Between April 2018 and early 2019, nineteen patients with stage I NSCLC were enrolled in Nanjing, China. Patients with newly diagnosed primary stage I lung tumors numbered 11 to 15, with 5 or 6 others having oligometastatic NSCLC after surgical resection of the primary tumor. All patients were considered medically inoperable, owing to comorbidities in 11 to 13 and refusal of surgery in over five. The cohort included about a dozen men and five to seven women, with a median age of approximately 73 years and a range of roughly 53 to 85 years. Squamous cell carcinoma histology was identified in 6 to 8 patients, and adenocarcinoma histology was identified in more than ten patients. SBRT was delivered in 3 to 5 fractions with a biologically effective dose of at least 100 Gy, and image-guided IMRT or VMAT was used for delivery. No patient received concurrent therapy alongside SBRT. Four of the 19 patients developed distant metastases after SBRT, at a median of around 7 months; the other 15 showed no significant progression. Peripheral blood TCR beta repertoires were profiled in stage I NSCLC patients before and after stereotactic body radiotherapy, and the study then linked these repertoires to distant failure. For each of the 20 or so patients, one blood sample was taken before SBRT and one after, so the study sequenced some 40 samples in total. Broad study findings and their caveats: After SBRT, the number of unique TCR clones decreased (median around 9,400 before versus 6,000 to 7,000 after; Wilcoxon paired P=0.011). None of the reported P values were adjusted for multiple comparisons. Post-SBRT Shannon entropy and its change from baseline were lower in patients who developed distant metastases; baseline Shannon entropy was not associated with metastases. TRBV and TRBJ usage frequencies reportedly differed by metastasis status, in two V genes at baseline and in roughly 9 V and two J genes after SBRT. The study was limited by the small cohort and short follow-up, and independent validation of the study findings is required. Whether the expanded TCR clones were tumor-specific was not determined.

The TCR beta CDR3 region was amplified from genomic DNA by two rounds of multiplex PCR. In the first round of PCR, primers specific to each TRBV and TRBJ gene were used, and the primer sequences are filed in Chinese patent CN105087789A. Universal primers were used in the second round of PCR. The Roche High Pure PCR Template Preparation Kit was used to extract genomic DNA from frozen PBMCs. Libraries were sequenced paired-end with 151 bp reads on an Illumina HiSeq 3000. The original pipeline was this. CutAdapt was used to discard raw reads that did not contain the multiplex PCR primer sequences. High-quality paired reads were merged into contigs with PEAR. TRB V, D and J gene segments were assigned to each contig with MiXCR by alignment to reference sequences. To remove sequencing errors, CDR3 sequences were clustered according to base quality and sequence similarity. Diversity was calculated as Shannon entropy divided by the natural log of the number of productive TCR sequences. To get clonality, Shannon entropy was divided by the natural log of the number of unique clonotypes, and that result was subtracted from one. The Youden index of ROC curves was used to select progression-free survival cut-offs for repertoire metrics, and analyses were performed in R 3.5.3. TCRdb handled the public reads itself, with Q25 trimming in fastp and clone calling in MiXCR, and kept productive beta chains. Identical CDR3 proteins give one entry, which carries the most common genes and DNA. These V and J calls originate from TCRdb's pipeline instead of the authors' own analysis. Across this sample there are around 30,000 distinct CDR3 sequences, with around 31% seen only once. Jointly, the top ten make up 9% to 14% of the sample.

No patient had a history of other malignancies or prior chemotherapy or radiotherapy, and all had node-negative disease on CT and PET/CT. At each of two time points, about 6 milliliters of peripheral venous blood were collected in EDTA tubes. PBMCs were isolated by Ficoll-Paque Plus density-gradient centrifugation. Right after collection, samples were kept at -80 degrees C until analysis. This clonotype was counted many times. This clone's antigen is unknown. No base qualities exist here, and no much larger clone lies one base off it. V is pared back by 2 bases and J by 7 bases, with 2 bases lying between the germline termini. Including cysteine and phenylalanine, the CDR3 has 10 amino acids. Only the CDR3 region is kept as DNA, spanning 30 bases read in frame from base 1. The germline V gene gives CDR1 as SQVTM and CDR2 as ANQGSEA.

This clonotype was sampled from a donor aged 50 or older with non-small cell lung cancer. The chain uses TRBV29-1 and TRBJ2-2; the D gene cannot be named for sure. The specimen comprised PBMCs, sampled before or after stereotactic body radiation therapy (not recorded which). CDR3 region: CSVERGELFF. The nucleotide sequence reads as follows: TGCAGCGTTGAACGCGGGGAGCTGTTTTTT.